This T cell receptor beta chain was documented in a study of T cells in Graves' hyperthyroidism and ophthalmopathy (dated by TCRdb to the late 2010s). The study in broad terms: Peripheral blood samples were taken at initial diagnosis, before any treatment was given. To identify TCR V-J signatures that set the groups apart, the researchers used a discovery cohort of about a hundred patients, made up of under 45 with Graves' ophthalmopathy and 57 with stable Graves' hyperthyroidism. Prospective prediction of ophthalmopathy was tested in an independent validation cohort consisting of about 19 hyperthyroidism patients and about 17 patients who later progressed to ophthalmopathy. The 75 to 100 discovery patients were randomly split 7:3 into training and test sets. The study also compared thyroid tissue and blood T-cell repertoires from several Graves' hyperthyroidism patients. After sampling, hyperthyroidism patients received methimazole starting at 30 mg daily, and ophthalmopathy patients received high-dose intravenous methylprednisolone. TCR Vbeta CDR3 sequencing of 130 to 150 peripheral blood samples (under 45 ophthalmopathy, 75 or so hyperthyroidism and around 17 progressor patients) is reported in the paper.

CDR1 and CDR2 (SGHRS, YFSETQ) derive from the germline V gene. The CDR3 goes from the cysteine to the phenylalanine over 14 residues. Here the CDR3 DNA is all that survives: 42 bases in frame from base 1. After removal of 5 bases from V and 3 bases from J, the junction retains 6 bases not matched to a gene. Graves' hyperthyroidism was defined as stable when no progression to ophthalmopathy occurred over 18 months of follow-up. Hyperthyroidism patients were aged 18 to 65 years and newly diagnosed, with disease duration of less than 2 months. The study excluded patients with uncontrolled infections, other autoimmune diseases, pregnancy or lactation. Clinical symptoms, serum thyroxine and TRAb, thyroid ultrasound, and orbital computed tomography formed the basis for the diagnoses. PBMCs were isolated from about 9.2 ml of fresh peripheral blood by Ficoll-Paque density gradient centrifugation. Trizol reagent was used to extract total RNA, and RNA quality was then checked on an Agilent 2100 Bioanalyzer.

Broader findings and caveats from the paper: Sample size was not statistically predetermined, and blinding of investigators to group allocation was not performed. Most expanded thyroid clonotypes (frequency above 0.001) were also detected in blood, suggesting blood repertoires may reflect thyroid immune responses. In validation, the model predicted progression to ophthalmopathy with 55% to 71% sensitivity and over 72% specificity, a median of 6.5 months before onset. In cross-validation, a model built on a 13 V-J signature told ophthalmopathy apart from stable hyperthyroidism with roughly 87% sensitivity and about 81% specificity, and in testing the same model reached 80%/75%.

This clonotype was seen many times. The antigen it recognizes is unknown. Within one base of it there is no much larger clone, and no base qualities were kept. Amplification of TCR beta CDR3 regions was carried out from RNA transcripts. For the first round of RT-PCR on the TCR CDR3, the HTBI primer set was used together with the Qiagen OneStep RT-PCR kit. The libraries were constructed in a second round of multiplex PCR and then size-selected and purified. Sequencing of the libraries was done on an Illumina HiSeq2000 using paired-end 100 bp reads. The authors processed their data as follows. SOAPnuke was used to process the raw data, removing reads that contained adapters or uncalled bases, had a mean Phred below 15, or lacked an exact match to the constant primer or identifier. High-quality paired reads were merged with COPE v1.2.5, and unique nucleotide sequences were defined as clonotypes. MiTCR v1.1 was used to align the clonotypes against IMGT TRBV, TRBD and TRBJ reference segments. The analysis included only V-J combinations with a frequency above 0.0001, which together covered roughly 99% of the repertoires. The TCS score was defined as F50 (clonal expansion) divided by E x V (chaos), with BLOSUM62-based TCRdist calculated between CDR3 peptides within each V-J. Welch's t-statistics and random forest reduced roughly 500 V-J features to roughly 13, which were used in a naive Bayes classifier (R e1071). TCRdb reprocessing: public reads trimmed at Q25 with fastp, clones called with MiXCR, in-frame beta chains kept. Rows merge per CDR3 protein into single entries with the most common DNA and genes. TCRdb, rather than the study authors, made the V and J calls. The sample table contains more than 650,000 distinct CDR3 sequences; only one count was recorded for around 15% of them. The top ten clones comprise 10% to 13% of the sample.

The chain is made from TRBV5-1 and TRBJ1-1; the central 8 bases match TRBD1. The sequence came from a woman aged 18-35 years with Graves' hyperthyroidism. Specimen: blood. The nucleotide sequence is given as TGCGCCAGCAGACTCGGACAGGGCGACACTGAAGCTTTCTTT. It encodes CASRLGQGDTEAFF.